The 10 T cell receptor beta chains below come from one sample, sequenced in a study of CD8 T cells in ankylosing spondylitis. TCRdb reprocessed the 5' RACE reads with MiXCR, giving one entry per CDR3 protein. This repertoire shows fewer than 200,000 distinct CDR3 sequences, 15% to 20% found once; its top ten account for 4.3%. The specimen sequenced was blood, either unsorted or a sorted T cell fraction (not recorded which). Source of these receptors: a male donor aged 10 to 30 with ankylosing spondylitis or in good health (not recorded which).

The chain joins TRBV6-1 to TRBJ2-1, with D possibly TRBD2 on 6 matching bases. Per the germline V gene, CDR1 is MNHNS and CDR2 is SASEGT. This CDR3 is built from 12 residues. Trimming cost V 2 bases and J 10 bases, with 9 bases left between them. This CDR3 reads CASSELGGEQFF. In nucleotides, the CDR3 is TGTGCCAGCAGTGAATTAGGAGGGGAGCAGTTCTTC.

V and J are TRBV2 and TRBJ2-2; D uncertain. With 6 bases removed from V and 3 bases from J, the gap between germline ends came to 17 bases. Germline V gene lookup returns CDR1 SNHLY and CDR2 FYNNEI. The CDR3 runs to 16 residues. The CDR3 sequence: CASSRNSLVHTGELFF. CDR3 bases: TGTGCCAGCAGCCGGAATTCCCTTGTACACACCGGGGAGCTGTTTTTT.

This clonotype was counted at least ten times. The V gene is TRBV7-9, the J gene TRBJ2-6; 9 nucleotides align to TRBD1. Trimming took 5 bases from V and 0 from J; bases not matched to a gene: 8. CDR1 and CDR2 from the germline V gene are SEHNR and FQNEAQ (reference sequence). The CDR3 consists of 18 residues. This chain's CDR3 is CASSLRQGENSGANVLTF. The CDR3, as DNA: TGTGCCAGCAGCCTCCGACAGGGGGAAAACTCTGGGGCCAACGTCCTGACTTTC.

This clonotype appeared many times. This sequence joins TRBV7-8 and TRBJ2-5; weak D call: TRBD1 (5 bases). The CDR3 contains 15 residues. Germline CDR1 reads SGHVS; CDR2 reads FQNEAQ. Trimming shortened V by 2 bases and J by 4 bases, and 14 bases separated the two germline ends. The CDR3 sequence is CASSLTDSLLETQYF. CDR3 coding DNA: TGTGCCAGCAGCTTAACCGACAGCTTATTAGAGACCCAGTACTTC. Combining the CDR3 with reference TRBV7-8 and TRBJ2-5 gives the whole variable domain GAGVSQSPRYKVAKRGQDVALRCDPISGHVSLFWYQQALGQGPEFLTYFQNEAQLDKSGLPSDRFFAERPEGSVSTLKIQRTQQEDSAVYLCASSLTDSLLETQYFGPGTRLLVL.

This clonotype was counted at least ten times. The chain couples TRBV19 to TRBJ1-4; D unclear. Germline CDR1 is LNHDA and CDR2 is SQIVND (reference sequence). With 4 bases removed from V and 8 bases from J, the gap between germline ends came to 17 bases. This CDR3 spans 15 amino acids. The CDR3: CASSTPRIRAEKLFF. The CDR3 coding sequence is TGTGCCAGTAGTACCCCCCGGATTAGGGCGGAAAAACTGTTTTTT. The full variable domain, with the rest looked up from reference TRBV19 and TRBJ1-4, is DGGITQSPKYLFRKEGQNVTLSCEQNLNHDAMYWYRQDPGQGLRLIYYSQIVNDFQKGDIAEGYSVSREKKESFPLTVTSAQKNPTAFYLCASSTPRIRAEKLFFGSGTQLSVL.

This clonotype showed up many times. This chain links TRBV5-1 with TRBJ2-3; D possibly corresponds to TRBD2 (6 bases). The V end lost 4 bases, the J end lost 0 bases, and 18 bases lay between the germline ends. Germline V gene data show CDR1 as SGHRS and CDR2 as YFSETQ. This CDR3 has 17 residues. CDR3 coding DNA: TGCGCCAGCAGCAAAACTTGGTACGGGGGTAGCACAGATACGCAGTATTTT. Translation: CASSKTWYGGSTDTQYF.

This clonotype was recorded many times. The chain has TRBV20-1 and TRBJ2-5; D is uncertain. Trimming removed 0 bases at V and 1 base at J, with 9 bases between. CDR3 length equals 14 residues. Germline V gene sequence: CDR1 DFQATT, CDR2 SNEGSKA (reference sequence). The CDR3 reads CSARDPVGQETQYF. Written as DNA, the CDR3 is TGCAGTGCTAGAGATCCAGTAGGCCAAGAGACCCAGTACTTC.

This clonotype was picked up many times. This chain connects TRBV28 to TRBJ1-5, with D possibly matching TRBD1 (5 bases). V shed 5 bases and J shed 4 bases, with 15 bases lying between them. The V gene's germline CDR1 is MDHEN and CDR2 SYDVKM. The CDR3 is 15 residues long. In DNA, the CDR3 is TGTGCCAGCAGTGATAGGGACTCAATAAATCAGCCCCAGCATTTT. It yields the protein CASSDRDSINQPQHF. Combining the CDR3 with reference TRBV28 and TRBJ1-5 gives the whole variable domain DVKVTQSSRYLVKRTGEKVFLECVQDMDHENMFWYRQDPGLGLRLIYFSYDVKMKEKGDIPEGYSVSREKKERFSLILESASTNQTSMYLCASSDRDSINQPQHFGDGTRLSIL.

This clonotype appeared many times. The junction differs from germline at one of its ends, possibly a read error. This sequence joins TRBV29-1 and TRBJ2-5; D remains ambiguous. This CDR3 has 12 amino acids. Germline CDR1 is SQVTM and CDR2 is ANQGSEA. CDR3 DNA: TGCAGCGTTAATGCCCTCCAAGGGACCCAGTACTTC. Its protein is CSVNALQGTQYF.

This clonotype was picked up many times. The chain employs TRBV5-1 and TRBJ2-4; D remains ambiguous. V shed 0 bases and J shed 5 bases, with 6 bases lying between them. The CDR3 spans 13 residues. Germline CDR1 reads SGHRS; CDR2 reads YFSETQ. CDR3 region: CASSLGSQNIQYF. In DNA form, the CDR3 reads TGCGCCAGCAGCTTGGGTTCCCAAAACATTCAGTACTTC. Complete variable domain (other parts from reference TRBV5-1 and TRBJ2-4): KAGVTQTPRYLIKTRGQQVTLSCSPISGHRSVSWYQQTPGQGLQFLFEYFSETQRNKGNFPGRFSGRQFSNSRSEMNVSTLELGDSALYLCASSLGSQNIQYFGAGTRLSVL.